This T cell receptor beta chain was captured by sequencing in a study of blood T cell repertoires in COVID-19 (TCRdb year 2020). With respect to the entire study: The collaborator samples originated in the United States, Italy and Spain and spanned the acute and convalescent phases of COVID-19. HLA class I and class II types, where available, came from metadata supplied by the sample provider rather than from assay-based typing. The dataset comprised deeply sampled blood TCRbeta repertoires from subjects exposed to, actively infected with, or recovered from COVID-19. The material from the prospective study consisted of cDNA or gDNA derived from T cells, B-cell-depleted T cells, or PBMCs. The samples were drawn from the first 160 participants of the ongoing ImmuneRACE study and from 1,200 or so subjects provided by 6 global collaborators. The repertoires were released in a freely available public database meant as a resource for research on the immune response to SARS-CoV-2. Sample metadata almost always included a de-identified subject ID, COVID-19 status, age in years and sex. Results the study describes overall, beyond this receptor: The amount of clinical and demographic metadata varied by source and participant and was provided uncurated.

Each collaborating institution followed its own protocols to collect whole blood in K2EDTA tubes. For TCRbeta analysis, collaborators shipped samples as frozen whole blood, isolated PBMCs, or DNA extracted from either of those sample types. On this clone: Its antigen target is currently unknown. Qualities for individual bases were not recorded, and no much larger clone is one base off.

The immunoSEQ Assay, a bias-controlled multiplex PCR, was used to amplify TCRbeta CDR3 regions from genomic DNA. Per the source publication's procedure: The number of nucleated cells in each sample was estimated by amplification of reference gene primers within the assay. Sequence reads were collapsed and filtered to measure the absolute abundance of every unique TCRbeta CDR3 rearrangement. For each sample, productive Simpson clonality was calculated as the square root of Simpson's diversity index over productive rearrangements. TCRdb limited this immuneACCESS table to in-frame rearrangements with V and J called. A share of clones is missing; checked studies link under half to unresolved V genes, and the rest is unexplained. The V and J calls and clone size were taken over from that table, and D and trimming were inferred from the DNA. Within this sample are over 200,000 clones, with more than 70% of them counted one time only. The ten largest clones take up about 8.1% of the sample.

The germline V gene (reference sequence) gives CDR1 as WNHNN and CDR2 as SYGVQD. The CDR3 contains 15 residues, cysteine and phenylalanine counted. This entry keeps only the CDR3 DNA: 45 bases, framed from base 1. V is cut back by 0 bases and J by 3 bases, with 3 bases in the junction unmatched. Specimen: peripheral blood. This TCR derives from a woman in her forties or fifties with acute or convalescent COVID-19. In this chain, TRBV10-1 is recombined with TRBJ2-5; 8 central bases correspond to TRBD2. The sequence in DNA is TGCGCCAGCAGTGAGTCGGGGACTAGGGAAGAGACCCAGTACTTC. Translated, this is CASSESGTREETQYF.